Shown below are 11 T cell receptor beta chains from a single sample sequenced in a study of T cell responses to AZD1222 COVID-19 vaccine. TCRdb's table, derived via immunoSEQ multiplex PCR, lists solely in-frame clones and lacks some. The table has 180,000 or so clones, 92% seen once; the top ten hold about 1.5%. The source was peripheral blood, collected 28 days after the second AZD1222 dose. All receptors derive from an adult who received the AZD1222 COVID-19 vaccine.

V is TRBV29-1 and J is TRBJ1-2; 8 nucleotides agree with TRBD1. Germline CDR1 reads SQVTM; CDR2 reads ANQGSEA. Trimming took 4 bases from V and 4 from J; bases not matched to a gene: 2. CDR3 size: 12 residues. The CDR3 protein is CSVVTGVYGYTF. The CDR3 DNA reads TGCAGCGTTGTGACAGGGGTCTATGGCTACACCTTC.

The chain links TRBV12-3 or TRBV12-4 to TRBJ1-5; the D is unclear. The V gene lost 4 bases and the J gene lost 6 bases, with 10 bases spanning the gap. The CDR3 is made up of 13 amino acids. The CDR3 bases are TGTGCCAGCAGTTCTTCTGCCGGTCAGCCCCAGCATTTT. This translates into CASSSSAGQPQHF.

The chain carries TRBV2 and TRBJ1-4; 7 nucleotides line up with TRBD1. Trimming cost V 4 bases and J 4 bases; bases outside gene matches: 6. The germline gives CDR1 SNHLY, CDR2 FYNNEI. This CDR3 comprises 15 residues. The CDR3 DNA follows: TGTGCCAGCAGTGGGGACAGAGACCTTAATGAAAAACTGTTTTTT. Translated: CASSGDRDLNEKLFF.

The V gene is TRBV4-2, the J gene TRBJ1-3; a possible D gene is TRBD1 (5 bases). Germline CDR1 LGHNA, CDR2 YNFKEQ. CDR3 length: 16 residues. The V and J ends lost 4 bases and 4 bases respectively, with 17 bases between them. CDR3 DNA sequence: TGTGCCAGCAGCCCCCGGGACGGAGATCTGGGAAACACCATATATTTT. It codes for CASSPRDGDLGNTIYF.

The chain is built from TRBV5-6 and TRBJ1-2; tentative D call: TRBD1 (5 bases). Germline V lookup: CDR1 SGHDT, CDR2 YYEEEE. Deletions cut 4 bases from V and 4 bases from J, with 14 bases between. The CDR3 consists of 14 residues. The chain's CDR3 is CASSLRDQVYGYTF. The DNA of the CDR3 is TGTGCCAGCAGCCTACGGGACCAGGTCTATGGCTACACCTTC. The full variable domain, completed using reference TRBV5-6 and TRBJ1-2, is DAGVTQSPTHLIKTRGQQVTLRCSPKSGHDTVSWYQQALGQGPQFIFQYYEEEERQRGNFPDRFSGHQFPNYSSELNVNALLLGDSALYLCASSLRDQVYGYTFGSGTRLTVV.

The genes are TRBV7-9 and TRBJ1-2; 8 bases map to TRBD1. Per the germline V gene, CDR1 is SEHNR and CDR2 is FQNEAQ (reference sequence). The CDR3 consists of 12 residues. With 5 bases clipped from V and 5 bases from J, the junction kept 1 base outside the gene matches. In DNA form, the CDR3 reads TGTGCCAGCAGCCGGACAGGGTATGGCTACACCTTC. Translation gives CASSRTGYGYTF.

V and J are TRBV7-9 and TRBJ1-4, with a tentative D call TRBD1 (5 bases). Between the trimmed V and J ends, which lost 5 bases and 8 bases, there was a span of 12 bases. The CDR3 loop spans 13 amino acids. CDR1 SEHNR and CDR2 FQNEAQ come from the germline V gene (reference sequence). CDR3 region: CASSPGYGEKLFF. The CDR3, as DNA: TGTGCCAGCAGCCCAGGGTACGGGGAAAAACTGTTTTTT.

This clone was picked up one time. The rearrangement uses TRBV28 and TRBJ2-1, with 11 bases that match TRBD2. J was trimmed by 8 bases and V by 3 bases; bases with no gene match: 21. Germline CDR1 MDHEN, CDR2 SYDVKM. The CDR3 spans 20 residues. The CDR3 loop is CASSFPGSGGGTSGRDEQFF. CDR3 bases: TGTGCCAGCAGTTTCCCGGGATCTGGGGGCGGGACTAGCGGCAGGGATGAGCAGTTCTTC.

The chain joins TRBV11-2 to TRBJ1-6; a possible D gene is TRBD1 (6 bases). The ends were cut back, 5 bases at V and 8 bases at J, with 19 bases in the middle. Per germline, CDR1 SGHAT and CDR2 FQNNGV. There are 16 residues in the CDR3. The CDR3 reads CASSQRRTVGHSPLHF. The DNA of the CDR3 is TGTGCCAGCAGCCAACGCCGGACAGTCGGTCATTCACCCCTCCACTTT.

The rearrangement joins TRBV2 to TRBJ2-7, with D maybe TRBD1 (5 bases). Germline assignment: CDR1 SNHLY and CDR2 FYNNEI. The CDR3 is made up of 11 amino acids. Trimming pared 4 bases from V and 6 bases from J, leaving 7 bases between. DNA for the CDR3: TGTGCCAGCAGTGCAACAGGCGAGCAGTACTTC. It codes for CASSATGEQYF.

CDR3 amino acids: CASSPDISYNEQFF. CDR3 DNA: TGTGCCAGTAGTCCCGACATCTCCTACAATGAGCAGTTCTTC. The V and J genes are TRBV19 and TRBJ2-1; D gene ambiguous. The germline CDR1 and CDR2 sequences are LNHDA and SQIVND (reference sequence). CDR3 length: 14 residues. Trimming took off 5 bases at V and 0 bases at J, with 8 bases between the two ends. Together with reference TRBV19 and TRBJ2-1, the CDR3 gives the full variable domain: DGGITQSPKYLFRKEGQNVTLSCEQNLNHDAMYWYRQDPGQGLRLIYYSQIVNDFQKGDIAEGYSVSREKKESFPLTVTSAQKNPTAFYLCASSPDISYNEQFFGPGTRLTVL.